This TCR beta chain was sequenced during a study of T-cell reconstitution after alpha-beta-depleted transplantation in children. Unique molecular identifiers were used to barcode this TCRbeta library. TCRdb fed the PCR reads into MiXCR, producing one record per CDR3 protein. The sample holds hundreds of thousands of distinct CDR3 sequences, around 17% seen once. This clonotype has more than one count but fewer than ten. Source: PBMCs from the stem cell graft donor, taken from the stem cell graft. This clonotype originated in a human donor who donated a stem cell graft to a child with acute myeloid leukemia.

CDR3 loop: CASSPEAGRNEQYF. As DNA, the CDR3 is TGTGCCAGCAGTCCCGAGGCAGGGAGAAACGAGCAGTACTTC. The V and J genes are TRBV12-3 or TRBV12-4 and TRBJ2-7, with D perhaps TRBD1 or TRBD2 (5 bases each). Trimming took off 5 bases at V and 5 bases at J, with 16 bases between the two ends. The CDR3 loop spans 14 amino acids.